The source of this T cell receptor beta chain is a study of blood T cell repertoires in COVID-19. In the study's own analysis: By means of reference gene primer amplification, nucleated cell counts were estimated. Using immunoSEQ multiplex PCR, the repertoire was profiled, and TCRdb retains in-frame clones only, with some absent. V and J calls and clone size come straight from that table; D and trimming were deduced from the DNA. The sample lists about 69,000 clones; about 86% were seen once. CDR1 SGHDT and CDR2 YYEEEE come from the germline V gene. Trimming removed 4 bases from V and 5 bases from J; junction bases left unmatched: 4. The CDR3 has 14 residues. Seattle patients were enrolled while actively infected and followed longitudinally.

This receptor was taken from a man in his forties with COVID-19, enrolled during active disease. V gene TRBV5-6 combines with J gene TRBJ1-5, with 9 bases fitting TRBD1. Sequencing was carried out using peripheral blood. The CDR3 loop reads CASSRTGEYQPQHF. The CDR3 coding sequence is TGTGCCAGCAGCAGGACAGGGGAGTATCAGCCCCAGCATTTT.